The following is a T cell receptor beta chain sequence with its context. As originally analysed: Estimation of nucleated cell counts relied on the amplification of reference gene primers. Here immunoSEQ multiplex PCR was the method, and the copy in TCRdb shows in-frame clones only, minus some. V and J calls and clone size are copied from that table; D and trimming were computed from the DNA. The sample consists of about 370,000 clones, approximately 88% of them appearing once. CDR1 and CDR2 (germline): SGHTA, FQGNSA. V was clipped by 1 base and J by 2 bases; unmatched bases: 5. This CDR3 comprises 16 residues. This specimen comes from a study of blood T cell repertoires in COVID-19. Across the study: The origin of the acute and convalescent COVID-19 samples was the United States, Italy and Spain. T cells, B-cell-depleted T cells, or PBMCs supplied cDNA or gDNA.

The chain combines TRBV7-2 with TRBJ2-5, with 9 bases matching TRBD2. Sequences were obtained from peripheral blood. The receptor was isolated from a woman under 40 with COVID-19, enrolled during active disease. The CDR3: CASSLVASGTQETQYF. CDR3 in DNA: TGTGCCAGCAGCTTAGTGGCTAGCGGGACTCAAGAGACCCAGTACTTC.